The 31 T cell receptor beta chains in this list originate from one sample, sequenced in a study of T cell responses to AZD1222 COVID-19 vaccine. TCRdb's copy holds only in-frame clones and misses some; the assay was immunoSEQ multiplex PCR. The sample includes 150,000 or so clones, about nine tenths of them seen just once. Sample: peripheral blood, taken on day 0 of AZD1222 vaccination. The receptors were sampled from an adult in good health.

The chain recombines TRBV28 with TRBJ2-3; D uncertain. Trimming shortened V by 6 bases and J by 6 bases, and 7 bases separated the two germline ends. In germline, CDR1 is MDHEN, CDR2 SYDVKM. The CDR3 has 11 amino acids. CDR3 bases: TGTGCCAGCAGCGCGATGGATACGCAGTATTTT. Translated, it gives CASSAMDTQYF.

The sample holds a few counts of this clone. The chain recombines TRBV4-1 with TRBJ1-2; D possibly corresponds to TRBD1 (5 bases). CDR1 and CDR2 from the germline V gene are MGHRA and YSYEKL. The CDR3 totals 16 residues. The V end was cut by 1 base, the J end by 4 bases, with 16 bases between. CDR3 in amino acids: CASSQAPGGEAYGYTF. The DNA for the CDR3 is TGCGCCAGCAGCCAAGCCCCGGGGGGAGAGGCCTATGGCTACACCTTC.

The rearrangement links TRBV2 to TRBJ1-6; D might be TRBD1 (6 bases). CDR3 length equals 15 residues. Per germline, CDR1 SNHLY and CDR2 FYNNEI. The V end was cut by 6 bases, the J end by 8 bases, with 17 bases between. This chain's CDR3 is CASRRSGAQDSPLHF. The CDR3 coding sequence is TGTGCCAGCAGGAGGTCAGGGGCGCAGGATTCACCCCTCCACTTT.

This clone came up once. J is TRBJ2-1 and V is TRBV6-2 or TRBV6-3; 11 bases agree with TRBD2. Germline CDR1 and CDR2: MNHEY and SVGEGT. After removal of 6 bases from V and 6 bases from J, the junction contained 4 bases not matched to a gene. The CDR3 is 14 amino acids. CDR3: CASSRLAGFNEQFF. CDR3 sequence (DNA): TGTGCCAGCAGCCGACTAGCGGGATTCAATGAGCAGTTCTTC.

V usage is TRBV9 and J usage is TRBJ2-2; 9 positions agree with TRBD1. CDR3 length: 15 amino acids. CDR1 is SGDLS, CDR2 YYNGEE, per germline. V lost 3 bases, J lost 5 bases, and 5 bases stayed unmatched. CDR3 coding DNA: TGTGCCAGCAGCGAGATCGGACAGGGGACCGGGGAGCTGTTTTTT. Translation: CASSEIGQGTGELFF.

The J gene is TRBJ2-1, the V gene TRBV7-9, with D tentatively TRBD1 or TRBD2 (5 bases each). Germline loops: CDR1 SEHNR, CDR2 FQNEAQ (reference sequence). CDR3 length equals 18 residues. V lost 3 bases and J 4 bases, leaving 22 bases between the germline ends. This CDR3 is CASSFPPLGTQRYNEQFF. The DNA for the CDR3 is TGTGCCAGCAGCTTCCCGCCACTGGGGACCCAGAGGTACAATGAGCAGTTCTTC.

The chain has TRBV7-9 and TRBJ2-1; D gene uncertain. Germline CDR1 reads SEHNR; CDR2 reads FQNEAQ (reference sequence). The CDR3 runs to 13 residues. Trimming left V 11 bases short and J 0 bases short, with 11 bases between. The CDR3 DNA reads TGTGCCGGCGTGAGCCCCTCCTACAATGAGCAGTTCTTC. Its protein product is CAGVSPSYNEQFF.

The V call is TRBV11-3, the J call TRBJ2-1; D possibly corresponds to TRBD2 (7 bases). Germline V lookup: CDR1 SGHNT, CDR2 YENEEA. CDR3 length equals 15 residues. Trimming took off 5 bases at V and 8 bases at J, with 19 bases between the two ends. The CDR3 DNA reads TGTGCCAGCAGCAATCAAGGGGGGGTCAGGGATGAGCAGTTCTTC. This codes for CASSNQGGVRDEQFF.

CDR3 bases: TGTGCCAGCAGCCCATCTGGCGGAAACACCATATATTTT. Residues: CASSPSGGNTIYF. V gene TRBV4-2 combines with J gene TRBJ1-3; D remains ambiguous. This CDR3 is built from 13 residues. In germline, CDR1 is LGHNA, CDR2 YNFKEQ. Trimming pared 4 bases from V and 4 bases from J, leaving 8 bases between.

In nucleotides, the CDR3 is TGTGCCAGCAGTTTAGGAGGTGCTGGAAACACCATATATTTT. It specifies CASSLGGAGNTIYF. This rearrangement joins TRBV27 to TRBJ1-3; D is undetermined. The CDR3 spans 14 residues. V lost 2 bases and J lost 2, with 7 bases in between. Germline V gene data show CDR1 as MNHEY and CDR2 as SMNVEV (reference sequence).

This chain links TRBV15 with TRBJ1-2; D may be TRBD1 (5 bases). Germline V CDR1 and CDR2: LNHNV, YYDKDF (reference sequence). The CDR3 runs to 16 residues. V was cut by 1 base and J by 4 bases, with 16 bases left in between. This CDR3 reads CATSRAQQQVGYGYTF. DNA for the CDR3: TGTGCCACCAGCAGAGCCCAACAACAGGTGGGCTATGGCTACACCTTC. The full variable domain, completed using reference TRBV15 and TRBJ1-2, is DAMVIQNPRYQVTQFGKPVTLSCSQTLNHNVMYWYQQKSSQAPKLLFHYYDKDFNNEADTPDNFQSRRPNTSFCFLDIRSPGLGDTAMYLCATSRAQQQVGYGYTFGSGTRLTVV.

The chain recombines TRBV7-2 with TRBJ1-6; 7 bases align to TRBD1. Per germline, CDR1 SGHTA and CDR2 FQGNSA. CDR3 length: 15 amino acids. V lost 1 base and J lost 7; bases outside the gene matches: 4. As DNA, the CDR3 is TGTGCCAGCAGCTTAGAAGGGGGCCGGAATTCACCCCTCCACTTT. It is translated as CASSLEGGRNSPLHF.

The J gene is TRBJ2-7, the V gene TRBV6-5; 9 bases align to TRBD1. J gave up 4 bases and V 7 bases, and 11 bases lay outside the gene matches. This CDR3 is built from 15 residues. In germline, CDR1 is MNHEY, CDR2 SVGAGI. Here the CDR3 reads CASTQSGTGTYEQYF. The DNA for the CDR3 is TGTGCCAGCACCCAATCGGGGACAGGGACATACGAGCAGTACTTC.

This chain joins TRBV7-3 and TRBJ2-7, with D perhaps TRBD2 (6 bases). The CDR3 runs 15 residues. From germline, CDR1 is SGHTA and CDR2 FQGTGA. Trimming shortened V by 5 bases and J by 0 bases, and 14 bases separated the two germline ends. This chain's CDR3 is CASSRSGGSSYEQYF. The DNA for the CDR3 is TGTGCCAGCAGCCGTTCTGGGGGGAGCTCCTACGAGCAGTACTTC.

The V and J genes are TRBV5-6 and TRBJ2-1; 12 positions match TRBD2. The CDR3 totals 17 residues. The V segment lost 5 bases and the J segment 4 bases; nucleotides outside the gene matches: 10. The V gene's germline CDR1 is SGHDT and CDR2 YYEEEE. As DNA, the CDR3 is TGTGCCAGCAGAAACAGGCCGACTAGCGGGGGTTACAATGAGCAGTTCTTC. It translates to CASRNRPTSGGYNEQFF.

The V and J genes are TRBV28 and TRBJ1-1; TRBD1 matches at 8 bases. Germline V gives CDR1 MDHEN, CDR2 SYDVKM. There are 16 residues in the CDR3. The V gene end was trimmed by 4 bases and the J gene end by 3 bases; junction bases not matched to a gene: 10. As DNA, the CDR3 is TGTGCCAGCAGTTCTGGACAGGGCGGAGTGTACACTGAAGCTTTCTTT. This gives the protein CASSSGQGGVYTEAFF.

The V gene is TRBV9, the J gene TRBJ2-5, with TRBD2 as a possible D gene (7 bases). V was clipped by 0 bases and J by 4 bases, with 22 bases between them. The CDR3 has 18 residues. Germline CDR1 reads SGDLS; CDR2 reads YYNGEE. The CDR3 region has the DNA TGTGCCAGCAGCGTAGCGGGAAGTGGTGGGGGGGCGAGAGAGACCCAGTACTTC. Translation: CASSVAGSGGGARETQYF.

The chain uses TRBV6-6 and TRBJ1-5, with TRBD1 as a possible D gene (6 bases). Germline V lookup: CDR1 MNHNY, CDR2 SVGAGI (reference sequence). Trimming took 7 bases from V and 5 from J, leaving 15 bases between them. The CDR3 covers 14 residues. The CDR3 DNA reads as TGTGCCAGCACCCCCCGGGGGGCGCATCAGCCCCAGCATTTT. Its protein product is CASTPRGAHQPQHF.

The chain is built from TRBV3-1 (or the pseudogene TRBV3-2) and TRBJ2-3; possible D gene TRBD2, 6 bases. Germline V gene data show CDR1 as LGHDT and CDR2 as YNNKEL (reference sequence). There are 15 residues in the CDR3. The V gene lost 1 base and the J gene lost 3 bases, with 11 bases spanning the gap. This CDR3 reads CASSQGRTNTDTQYF. CDR3 bases: TGTGCCAGCAGCCAAGGTCGGACTAATACAGATACGCAGTATTTT.

The genes are TRBV7-9 and TRBJ2-3; D is undetermined. Germline loops: CDR1 SEHNR, CDR2 FQNEAQ (reference sequence). The CDR3 spans 12 residues. V was shortened by 3 bases and J by 7 bases, with 8 bases between the two germline ends. The CDR3 DNA is TGTGCCAGCAGCTTTGGGCCCAATACGCAGTATTTT. Translating gives CASSFGPNTQYF.

V is TRBV5-1 and J is TRBJ2-5; 16 bases line up with TRBD2. This CDR3 contains 17 residues. With V trimmed by 5 bases and J by 4 bases, 8 bases remained unmatched. In germline, CDR1 is SGHRS, CDR2 YFSETQ. CDR3: CASRPGTSGGAGETQYF. The CDR3 region has the DNA TGCGCCAGCAGGCCGGGGACTAGCGGGGGGGCCGGAGAGACCCAGTACTTC. Full variable domain (rest looked up from reference TRBV5-1 and TRBJ2-5): KAGVTQTPRYLIKTRGQQVTLSCSPISGHRSVSWYQQTPGQGLQFLFEYFSETQRNKGNFPGRFSGRQFSNSRSEMNVSTLELGDSALYLCASRPGTSGGAGETQYFGPGTRLLVL.

V gene TRBV5-1 combines with J gene TRBJ2-3, with 10 bases fitting TRBD2. The CDR3 length is 17 residues. The V and J ends lost 0 bases and 3 bases, in that order; junction bases with no gene match: 7. Per germline, CDR1 SGHRS and CDR2 YFSETQ. Here the CDR3 DNA reads TGCGCCAGCAGCTTGGTAGGAGCGGGGGGGCAAACAGATACGCAGTATTTT. This encodes CASSLVGAGGQTDTQYF.

This clone occurred once. V and J are TRBV7-9 and TRBJ2-7; no clear D gene. The CDR3 spans 15 residues. CDR1 and CDR2 (germline): SEHNR, FQNEAQ (reference sequence). V was pared by 5 bases and J by 3 bases, with 17 bases between. CDR3 bases: TGTGCCAGCAGCCCTGGCCCCCCAGTGAACTACGAGCAGTACTTC. Translating gives CASSPGPPVNYEQYF.

V and J are TRBV6-5 and TRBJ2-7; possibly TRBD1 for D (6 bases). Germline V gene data show CDR1 as MNHEY and CDR2 as SVGAGI. V was pared by 9 bases and J by 3 bases, with 15 bases between. This CDR3 spans 13 amino acids. For the CDR3, the DNA is TGTGCCAGTGCCTCTGGACAGAACTACGAGCAGTACTTC. This sequence encodes CASASGQNYEQYF.

The gene calls are TRBV5-1 and TRBJ1-1; no definite D call. CDR3 size: 14 residues. Trimming shortened V by 0 bases and J by 5 bases, and 11 bases separated the two germline ends. CDR1 and CDR2 from the germline V gene are SGHRS and YFSETQ. This chain's CDR3 is CASSLATPGTEAFF. The CDR3 DNA is TGCGCCAGCAGCTTGGCTACCCCTGGGACTGAAGCTTTCTTT.

This chain joins TRBV30 and TRBJ2-6, with a tentative D call TRBD1 (5 bases). V dropped 2 bases and J dropped 0 bases, with 11 bases sitting between them. Germline V gene data show CDR1 as GTSNPN and CDR2 as SVGIG (reference sequence). This CDR3 region has 16 residues. For the CDR3, the DNA is TGTGCCTGGAGTCGACAGACTTTCTCTGGGGCCAACGTCCTGACTTTC. This translates into CAWSRQTFSGANVLTF.

V and J are TRBV7-9 and TRBJ2-1; 7 bases align to TRBD2. The trim removed 6 bases at V and 1 base at J, leaving 3 bases unmatched. The length of the CDR3 is 14 residues. Germline V gives CDR1 SEHNR, CDR2 FQNEAQ (reference sequence). The CDR3 region is CASSSGGSYNEQFF. Here the CDR3 DNA reads TGTGCCAGCAGTTCCGGGGGGTCCTACAATGAGCAGTTCTTC.

This sequence joins TRBV11-2 and TRBJ2-7, with TRBD2 as a possible D gene (5 bases). Germline-derived CDR1 and CDR2 are SGHAT and FQNNGV. The CDR3 runs to 14 residues. V lost 6 bases and J 2 bases, leaving 14 bases between the germline ends. CDR3: CASRDVRLPYEQYF. The CDR3 DNA sequence: TGTGCCAGCAGGGATGTCAGACTACCCTACGAGCAGTACTTC.

This sequence joins TRBV7-2 and TRBJ1-2, with 7 bases matching TRBD1. The V gene end was trimmed by 6 bases and the J gene end by 8 bases; junction bases not matched to a gene: 9. The CDR3 has 13 amino acids. Germline V gene sequence: CDR1 SGHTA, CDR2 FQGNSA. DNA of the CDR3: TGTGCCAGCAGTTTTACAGGGGTCGGAGGCTACACCTTC. Protein sequence: CASSFTGVGGYTF.

In its sample, this clone was seen a few times. The chain joins TRBV27 to TRBJ1-6; the D is unclear. This CDR3 is 15 amino acids long. Looked up from germline, CDR1 is MNHEY and CDR2 is SMNVEV (reference sequence). With 4 bases removed from V and 2 bases from J, the gap between germline ends came to 9 bases. The chain's CDR3 is CASSYNGAYNSPLHF. CDR3 nucleotide sequence: TGTGCCAGCAGTTATAATGGCGCCTATAATTCACCCCTCCACTTT.

The chain has TRBV18 and TRBJ1-4; no reliable D call. Germline V gene data show CDR1 as KGHSH and CDR2 as LQKENI. The CDR3 contains 14 residues. The V and J ends lost 5 bases and 8 bases respectively, with 15 bases between them. The CDR3 loop reads CASSSTLTGEKLFF. CDR3 nucleotide sequence: TGTGCCAGCTCATCGACCCTGACGGGCGAAAAACTGTTTTTT.